This T cell receptor beta chain was found in a study of blood T cell repertoires in COVID-19. Study at large: Researchers got acute and convalescent COVID-19 samples from the United States, Italy and Spain. Sample material is recorded as cDNA or gDNA derived from T cells, B-cell-depleted T cells, or PBMCs.

Authors' methods: The authors estimated nucleated cell counts from reference gene primer amplification. Clones were read by immunoSEQ multiplex PCR, and TCRdb kept only the in-frame ones, dropping some. V and J calls and clone size are those listed in that table; D and trimming were worked out from the DNA. The sample records about 480,000 clones, 80% to 90% being singletons. Germline V CDR1 and CDR2: KGHDR, SFDVKD. Trimming took 3 bases from V and 2 from J; bases not matched to a gene: 7. This CDR3 region has 17 residues. The sequence came from a woman aged 30 to 39 with acute or convalescent COVID-19. The sequenced material came from peripheral blood. The chain joins TRBV24-1 to TRBJ1-5; 9 nucleotides match TRBD1. CDR3 coding DNA: TGTGCCACCAGTGATCCCACAGGGGGCAGCGGCAATCAGCCCCAGCATTTT. It specifies CATSDPTGGSGNQPQHF.